This entry features one T cell receptor (beta chain) sequence. The target antigen is unknown. A read error may explain this, as a much larger clone is one base away. With molecular barcodes, quantitative 5'-RACE was used to make the TCR beta libraries. TCRdb passed the 5' RACE reads through MiXCR, listing each CDR3 protein once. Found here are around 770,000 distinct CDR3 sequences, around 17% of them singletons; the top ten hold 19%. The data are from a study of CD8 T cells in ankylosing spondylitis. Findings of the study overall: Seemingly characteristic of ankylosing spondylitis blood was a TCR beta motif consisting of under 10 highly homologous variants.

The germline gives CDR1 DFQATT, CDR2 SNEGSKA (reference sequence). The CDR3 contains 12 residues. Trimming shortened V by 0 bases and J by 3 bases, and 6 bases separated the two germline ends. J is TRBJ2-7 and V is TRBV20-1; D is undetermined. This sequence originates from a male donor with ankylosing spondylitis. Material for sequencing was blood, either unsorted or a sorted T cell fraction (not recorded which). CDR3: CSARDESYEQYF. The CDR3 DNA is TGCAGTGCTAGAGATGAGAGCTACGAGCAGTACTTC.